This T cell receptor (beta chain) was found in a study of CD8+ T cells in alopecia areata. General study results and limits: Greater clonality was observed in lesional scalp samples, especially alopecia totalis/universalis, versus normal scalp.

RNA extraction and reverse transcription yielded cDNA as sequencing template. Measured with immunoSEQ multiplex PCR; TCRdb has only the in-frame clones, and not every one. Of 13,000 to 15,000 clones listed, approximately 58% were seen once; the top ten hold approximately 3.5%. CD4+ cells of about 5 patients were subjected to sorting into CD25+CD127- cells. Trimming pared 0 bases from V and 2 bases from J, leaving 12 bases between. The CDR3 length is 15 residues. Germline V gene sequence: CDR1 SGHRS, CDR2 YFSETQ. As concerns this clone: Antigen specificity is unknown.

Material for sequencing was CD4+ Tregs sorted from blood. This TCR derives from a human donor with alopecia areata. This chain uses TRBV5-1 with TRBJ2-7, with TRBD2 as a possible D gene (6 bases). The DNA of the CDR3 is TGCGCCAGCAGCTTGGAGCCGGGAGCAACCTACGAGCAGTACTTC. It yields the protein CASSLEPGATYEQYF.